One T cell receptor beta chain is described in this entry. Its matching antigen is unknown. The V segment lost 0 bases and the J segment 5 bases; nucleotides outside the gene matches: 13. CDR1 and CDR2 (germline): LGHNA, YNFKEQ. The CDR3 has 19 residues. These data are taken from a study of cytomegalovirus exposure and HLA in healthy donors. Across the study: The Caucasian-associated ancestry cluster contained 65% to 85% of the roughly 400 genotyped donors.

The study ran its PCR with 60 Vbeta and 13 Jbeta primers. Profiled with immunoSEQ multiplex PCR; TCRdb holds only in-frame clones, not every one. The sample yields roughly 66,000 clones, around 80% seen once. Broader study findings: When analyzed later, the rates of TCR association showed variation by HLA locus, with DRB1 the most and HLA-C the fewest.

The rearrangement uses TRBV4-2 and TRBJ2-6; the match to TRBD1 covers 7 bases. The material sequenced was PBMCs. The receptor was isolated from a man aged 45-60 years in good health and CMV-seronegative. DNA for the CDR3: TGTGCCAGCAGCCAAGATGGGACGGGACAGCCTCTACGGGCCAACGTCCTGACTTTC. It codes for CASSQDGTGQPLRANVLTF.